The next 6 T cell receptor beta chains were all read from a single sample in a study of blood T cell repertoires in COVID-19. Clones were sequenced by immunoSEQ multiplex PCR, and TCRdb holds only the in-frame ones, with some missing. The data contain over 85,000 clones, under 85% of them singletons. Specimen: peripheral blood. Every receptor here comes from an older man with acute or convalescent COVID-19.

This clone turned up a few times. The V and J genes are TRBV5-4 and TRBJ2-7, with 8 bases identical to TRBD1. There are 15 residues in the CDR3. V was pared by 2 bases and J by 4 bases, with 8 bases of the junction left unmatched. Looked up from germline, CDR1 is SGHNT and CDR2 is YYREEE (reference sequence). In DNA, the CDR3 is TGTGCCAGCAGCTTACCCCTGACAGGGGTGTACGAGCAGTACTTC. As protein: CASSLPLTGVYEQYF.

The V and J genes are TRBV19 and TRBJ1-1, with TRBD1 matching 10 bases. CDR3 size: 13 residues. Trimming cost V 9 bases and J 4 bases; bases outside gene matches: 5. CDR1 is LNHDA and CDR2 is SQIVND in the germline V gene (reference sequence). This CDR3 is CASTDRGVTEAFF. CDR3 DNA sequence: TGTGCCAGCACGGACAGGGGGGTCACTGAAGCTTTCTTT.

The V call is TRBV5-5, the J call TRBJ2-7; weak D call: TRBD2 (6 bases). Trimming removed 0 bases at V and 5 bases at J, with 15 bases between. CDR3 length: 15 amino acids. The germline V gene has CDR1 SGHKS and CDR2 YYEKEE (reference sequence). CDR3 nucleotides: TGTGCCAGCAGCTTGGCCGGGGGAGTAGTGGACGAGCAGTACTTC. Its protein product is CASSLAGGVVDEQYF.

The gene calls are TRBV5-1 and TRBJ2-3, with TRBD2 matching 11 bases. This CDR3 has 16 amino acids. Germline V gene lookup returns CDR1 SGHRS and CDR2 YFSETQ. Unmatched junction bases numbered 9, after V lost 4 bases and J lost 5 bases. CDR3 DNA: TGCGCCAGCAGCCTCCCACTAGCGGGAGCGGGAGATACGCAGTATTTT. Encoded protein: CASSLPLAGAGDTQYF.

The V gene is TRBV27, the J gene TRBJ2-2; TRBD2 aligns across 11 bases. The germline V gene encodes CDR1 MNHEY and CDR2 SMNVEV (reference sequence). J was trimmed by 1 base and V by 5 bases; bases with no gene match: 3. This CDR3 contains 16 residues. CDR3 bases: TGTGCCAGCAGTCGGACTAGCGGGCTGAACACCGGGGAGCTGTTTTTT. Amino acid sequence: CASSRTSGLNTGELFF.

This clone showed up just a few times. The chain joins TRBV28 to TRBJ1-6; no definite D call. Trimming shortened V by 10 bases and J by 8 bases, and 12 bases separated the two germline ends. This CDR3 contains 12 residues. Per the germline V gene, CDR1 is MDHEN and CDR2 is SYDVKM. The CDR3 region has the DNA TGTGCCATCCGGGGAGGGTATTCACCCCTCCACTTT. Translation: CAIRGGYSPLHF.